This entry describes one T cell receptor (beta chain). In the original processing: Amplified reference gene primers provided the basis for estimating nucleated cell counts. Only in-frame clones appear in the TCRdb table, and some are missing; sequencing was by immunoSEQ multiplex PCR. Clone size and the V and J calls come from that table; the DNA yielded D and trimming. The sample lists fewer than 150,000 clones; around 81% were seen once. The data were taken from a study of blood T cell repertoires in COVID-19. About the study: Samples representing acute and convalescent COVID-19 were sourced from the United States, Italy and Spain. Nucleic acid was either cDNA or gDNA, and it came from T cells, B-cell-depleted T cells, or PBMCs.

In germline, CDR1 is LGHDT, CDR2 YNNKEL (reference sequence). The V end lost 3 bases, the J end lost 4 bases, and 15 bases lay between the germline ends. CDR3 length equals 15 residues. V gene TRBV3-1 (or the pseudogene TRBV3-2) combines with J gene TRBJ2-5; D not resolved. The sequenced sample consisted of peripheral blood. The TCR was taken from a human donor in a cohort sampled during active COVID-19. CDR3 protein: CASSHNAGSGETQYF. CDR3 coding DNA: TGTGCCAGCAGCCATAATGCCGGGTCCGGAGAGACCCAGTACTTC.